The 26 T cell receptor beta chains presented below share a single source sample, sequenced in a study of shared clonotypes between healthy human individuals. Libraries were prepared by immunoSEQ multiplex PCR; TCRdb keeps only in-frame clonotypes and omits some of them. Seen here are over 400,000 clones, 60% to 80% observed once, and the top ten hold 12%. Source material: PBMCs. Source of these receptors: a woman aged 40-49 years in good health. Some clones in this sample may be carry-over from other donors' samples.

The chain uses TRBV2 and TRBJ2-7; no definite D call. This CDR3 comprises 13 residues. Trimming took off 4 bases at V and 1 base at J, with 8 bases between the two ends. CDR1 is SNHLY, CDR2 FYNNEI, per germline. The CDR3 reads CASSGGRSYEQYF. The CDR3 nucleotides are TGTGCCAGCAGTGGAGGCAGGTCCTACGAGCAGTACTTC.

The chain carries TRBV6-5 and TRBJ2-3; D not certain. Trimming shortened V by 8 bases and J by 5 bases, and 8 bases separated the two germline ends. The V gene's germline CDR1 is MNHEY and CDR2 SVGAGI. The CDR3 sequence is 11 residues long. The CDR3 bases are TGTGCCAGCTCTTCCGAAGATACGCAGTATTTT. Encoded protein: CASSSEDTQYF.

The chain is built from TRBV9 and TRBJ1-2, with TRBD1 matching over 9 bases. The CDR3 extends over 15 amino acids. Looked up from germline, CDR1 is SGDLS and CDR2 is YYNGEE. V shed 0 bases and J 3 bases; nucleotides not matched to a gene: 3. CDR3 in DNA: TGTGCCAGCAGCGTAGCGACAGGGGGGTACTATGGCTACACCTTC. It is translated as CASSVATGGYYGYTF.

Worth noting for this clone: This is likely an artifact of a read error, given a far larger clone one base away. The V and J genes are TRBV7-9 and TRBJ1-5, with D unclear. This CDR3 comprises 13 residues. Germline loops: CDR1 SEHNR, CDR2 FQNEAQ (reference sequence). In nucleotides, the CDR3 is TGTGCCAGCAGCTCAGGCAGCAATCAGCCCCGGCATTTT. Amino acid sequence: CASSSGSNQPRHF.

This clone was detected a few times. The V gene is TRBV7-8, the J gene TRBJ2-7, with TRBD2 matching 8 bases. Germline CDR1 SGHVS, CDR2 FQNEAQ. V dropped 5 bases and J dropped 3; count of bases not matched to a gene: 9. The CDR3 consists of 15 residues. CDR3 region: CASSPRQSGGYEQYF. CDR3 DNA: TGTGCCAGCAGCCCCCGACAAAGCGGGGGCTACGAGCAGTACTTC.

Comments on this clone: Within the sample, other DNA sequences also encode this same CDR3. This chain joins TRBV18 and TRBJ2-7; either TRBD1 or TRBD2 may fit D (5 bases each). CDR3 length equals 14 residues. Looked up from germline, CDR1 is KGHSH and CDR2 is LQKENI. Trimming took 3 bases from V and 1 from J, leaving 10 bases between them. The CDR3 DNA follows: TGTGCCAGCTCACCTACAGGAGGATCCTACGAGCAGTACTTC. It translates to CASSPTGGSYEQYF.

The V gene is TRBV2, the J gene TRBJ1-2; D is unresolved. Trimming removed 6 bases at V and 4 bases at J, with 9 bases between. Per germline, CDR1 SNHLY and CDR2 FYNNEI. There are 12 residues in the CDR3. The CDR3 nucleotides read TGTGCCAGCAGAGAGTTCTCCTATGGCTACACCTTC. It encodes CASREFSYGYTF.

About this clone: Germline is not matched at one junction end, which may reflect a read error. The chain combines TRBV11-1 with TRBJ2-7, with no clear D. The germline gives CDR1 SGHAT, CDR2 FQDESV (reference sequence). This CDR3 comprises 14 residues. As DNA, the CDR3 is TGTGCCAGCAGCCAAAGGTGGGTCCCCTACGAGCAGCACTTC. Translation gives CASSQRWVPYEQHF.

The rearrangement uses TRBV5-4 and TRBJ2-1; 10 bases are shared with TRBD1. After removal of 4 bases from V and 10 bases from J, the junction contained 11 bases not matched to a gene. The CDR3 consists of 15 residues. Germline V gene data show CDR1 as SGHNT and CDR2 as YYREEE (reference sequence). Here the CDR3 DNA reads TGTGCCAGCAGCCCCGAGGTTGGGACAGGGGACGAGCAGTTCTTC. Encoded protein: CASSPEVGTGDEQFF.

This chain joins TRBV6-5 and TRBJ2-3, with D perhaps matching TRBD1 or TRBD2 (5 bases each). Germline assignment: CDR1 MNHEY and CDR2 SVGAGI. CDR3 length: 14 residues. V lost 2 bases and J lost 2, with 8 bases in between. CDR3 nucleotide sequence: TGTGCCAGCAGTTACGAGGGGTACACAGATACGCAGTATTTT. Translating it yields CASSYEGYTDTQYF.

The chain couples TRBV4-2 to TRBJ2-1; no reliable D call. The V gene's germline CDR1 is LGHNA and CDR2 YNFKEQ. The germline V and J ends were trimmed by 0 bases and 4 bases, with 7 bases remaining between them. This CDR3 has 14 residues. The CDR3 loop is CASSQDPMYNEQFF. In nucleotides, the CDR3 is TGTGCCAGCAGCCAAGATCCTATGTACAATGAGCAGTTCTTC.

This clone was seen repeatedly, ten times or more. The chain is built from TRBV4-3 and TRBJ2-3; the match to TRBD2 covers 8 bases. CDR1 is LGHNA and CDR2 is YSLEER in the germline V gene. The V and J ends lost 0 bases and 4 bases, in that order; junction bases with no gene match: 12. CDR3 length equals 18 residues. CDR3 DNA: TGCGCCAGCAGCCAAGATCTTAACCCAGCGGGAGTCCCAGATACGCAGTATTTT. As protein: CASSQDLNPAGVPDTQYF.

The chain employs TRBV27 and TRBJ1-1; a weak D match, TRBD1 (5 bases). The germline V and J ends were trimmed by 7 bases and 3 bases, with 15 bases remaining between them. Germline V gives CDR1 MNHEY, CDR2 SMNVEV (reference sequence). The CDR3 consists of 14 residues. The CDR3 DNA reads TGTGCCAGCAAATTGAGAGGGGAAGACACTGAAGCTTTCTTT. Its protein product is CASKLRGEDTEAFF.

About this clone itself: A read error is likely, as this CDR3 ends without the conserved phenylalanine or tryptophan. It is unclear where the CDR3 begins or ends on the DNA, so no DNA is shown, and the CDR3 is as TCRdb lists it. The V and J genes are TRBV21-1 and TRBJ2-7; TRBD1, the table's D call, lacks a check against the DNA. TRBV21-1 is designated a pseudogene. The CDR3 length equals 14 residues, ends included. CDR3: CASIPGQHSYEQYS.

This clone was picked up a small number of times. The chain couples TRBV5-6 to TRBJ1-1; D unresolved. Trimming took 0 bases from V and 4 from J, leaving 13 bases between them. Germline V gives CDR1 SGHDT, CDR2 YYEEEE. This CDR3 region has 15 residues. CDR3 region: CASSLAPTFGTEAFF. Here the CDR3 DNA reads TGTGCCAGCAGCTTGGCCCCCACTTTTGGCACTGAAGCTTTCTTT.

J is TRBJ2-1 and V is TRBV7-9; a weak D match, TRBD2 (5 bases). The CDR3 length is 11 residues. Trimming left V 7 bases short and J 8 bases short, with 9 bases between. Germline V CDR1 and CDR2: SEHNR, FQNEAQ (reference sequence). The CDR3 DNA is TGTGCCAGCACCTCGGGGTATGAGCAGTTCTTC. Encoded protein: CASTSGYEQFF.

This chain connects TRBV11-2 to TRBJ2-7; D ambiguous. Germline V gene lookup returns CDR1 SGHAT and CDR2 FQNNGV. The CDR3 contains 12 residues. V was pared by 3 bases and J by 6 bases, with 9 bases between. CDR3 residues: CASSFMTVEQYF. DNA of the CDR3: TGTGCCAGCAGCTTTATGACTGTCGAGCAGTACTTC.

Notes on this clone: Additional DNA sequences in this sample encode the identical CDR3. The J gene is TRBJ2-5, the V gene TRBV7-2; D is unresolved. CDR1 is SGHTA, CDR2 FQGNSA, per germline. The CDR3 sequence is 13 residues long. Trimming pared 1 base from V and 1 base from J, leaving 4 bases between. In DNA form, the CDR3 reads TGTGCCAGCAGCTTAGAACTCCAAGAGACCCAGTACTTC. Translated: CASSLELQETQYF.

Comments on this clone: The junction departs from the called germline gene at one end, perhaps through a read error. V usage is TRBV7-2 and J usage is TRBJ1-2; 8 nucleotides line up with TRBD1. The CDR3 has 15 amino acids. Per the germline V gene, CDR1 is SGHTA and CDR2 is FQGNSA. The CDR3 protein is CASTLGPDRGGGYTF. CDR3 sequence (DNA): TGTGCCAGCACCTTAGGCCCCGACAGGGGAGGTGGCTACACCTTC.

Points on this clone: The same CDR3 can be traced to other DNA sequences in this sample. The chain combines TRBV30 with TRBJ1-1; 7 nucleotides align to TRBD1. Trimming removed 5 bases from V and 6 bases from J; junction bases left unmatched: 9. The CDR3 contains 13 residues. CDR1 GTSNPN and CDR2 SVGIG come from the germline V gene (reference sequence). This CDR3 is CAWGTGVGAEAFF. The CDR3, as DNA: TGTGCCTGGGGTACAGGGGTTGGGGCTGAAGCTTTCTTT.

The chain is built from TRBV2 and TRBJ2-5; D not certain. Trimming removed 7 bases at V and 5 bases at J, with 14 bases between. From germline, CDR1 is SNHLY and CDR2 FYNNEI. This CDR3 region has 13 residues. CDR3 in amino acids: CASTYVVGETQYF. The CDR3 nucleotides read TGTGCCAGCACTTACGTCGTGGGGGAGACCCAGTACTTC.

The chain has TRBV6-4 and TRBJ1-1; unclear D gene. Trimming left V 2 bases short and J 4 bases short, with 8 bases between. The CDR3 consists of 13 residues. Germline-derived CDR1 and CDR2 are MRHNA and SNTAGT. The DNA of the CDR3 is TGTGCCAGCAGTGACGAGGTGGGCACTGAAGCTTTCTTT. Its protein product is CASSDEVGTEAFF.

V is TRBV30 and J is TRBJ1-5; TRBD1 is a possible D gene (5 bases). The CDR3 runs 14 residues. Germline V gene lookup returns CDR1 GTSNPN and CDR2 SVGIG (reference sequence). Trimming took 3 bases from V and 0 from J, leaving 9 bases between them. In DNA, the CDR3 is TGTGCCTGGAGCCCAGACAGTAGCAATCAGCCCCAGCATTTT. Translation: CAWSPDSSNQPQHF.

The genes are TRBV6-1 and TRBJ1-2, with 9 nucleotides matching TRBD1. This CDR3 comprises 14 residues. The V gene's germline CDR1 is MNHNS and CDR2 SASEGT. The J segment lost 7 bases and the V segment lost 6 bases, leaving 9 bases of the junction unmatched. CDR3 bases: TGTGCCAGCAGGACCTCCGGGACAGGGCTTGGCTACACCTTC. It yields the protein CASRTSGTGLGYTF.

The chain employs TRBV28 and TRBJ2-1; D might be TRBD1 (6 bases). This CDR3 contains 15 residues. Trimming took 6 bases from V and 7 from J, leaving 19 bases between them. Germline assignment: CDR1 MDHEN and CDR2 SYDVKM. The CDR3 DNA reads TGTGCCAGCAGCTCAGGGGCAGGGGATGTGAATGAGCAGTTCTTC. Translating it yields CASSSGAGDVNEQFF.

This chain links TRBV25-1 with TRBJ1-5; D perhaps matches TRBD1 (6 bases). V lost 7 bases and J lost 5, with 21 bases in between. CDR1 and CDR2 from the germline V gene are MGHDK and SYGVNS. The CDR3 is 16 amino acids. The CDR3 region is CASNHGTNIPHQPQHF. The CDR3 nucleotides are TGTGCCAGCAATCACGGGACAAACATCCCTCATCAGCCCCAGCATTTT.